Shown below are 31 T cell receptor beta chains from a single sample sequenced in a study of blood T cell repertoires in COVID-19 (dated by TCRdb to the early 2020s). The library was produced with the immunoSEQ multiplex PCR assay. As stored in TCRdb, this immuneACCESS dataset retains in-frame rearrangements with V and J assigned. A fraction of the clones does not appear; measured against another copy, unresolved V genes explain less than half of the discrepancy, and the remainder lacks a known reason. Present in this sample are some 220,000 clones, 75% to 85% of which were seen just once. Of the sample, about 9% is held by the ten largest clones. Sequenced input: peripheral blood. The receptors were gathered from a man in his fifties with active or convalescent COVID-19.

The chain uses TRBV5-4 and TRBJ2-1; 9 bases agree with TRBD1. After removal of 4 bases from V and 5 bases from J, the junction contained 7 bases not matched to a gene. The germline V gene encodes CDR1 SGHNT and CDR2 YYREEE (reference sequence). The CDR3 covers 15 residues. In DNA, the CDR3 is TGTGCCAGCAGCCCCCCGGGACAGGGCGACAATGAGCAGTTCTTC. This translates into CASSPPGQGDNEQFF.

The DNA for the CDR3 is TGTGCCAGTGGAATTAACAGGGGTTATGGCTACACCTTC. Its translation: CASGINRGYGYTF. V gene TRBV6-5 combines with J gene TRBJ1-2; 7 bases fit TRBD1. The CDR3 loop spans 13 amino acids. Trimming cost V 9 bases and J 5 bases; bases outside gene matches: 9. Germline CDR1 reads MNHEY; CDR2 reads SVGAGI.

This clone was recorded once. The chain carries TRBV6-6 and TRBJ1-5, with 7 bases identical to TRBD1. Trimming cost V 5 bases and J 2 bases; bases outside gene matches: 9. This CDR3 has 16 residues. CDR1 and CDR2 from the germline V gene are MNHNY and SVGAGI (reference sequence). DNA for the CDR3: TGTGCCAGCAGTCGAACAGGGGCGAGGGGCAATCAGCCCCAGCATTTT. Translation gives CASSRTGARGNQPQHF.

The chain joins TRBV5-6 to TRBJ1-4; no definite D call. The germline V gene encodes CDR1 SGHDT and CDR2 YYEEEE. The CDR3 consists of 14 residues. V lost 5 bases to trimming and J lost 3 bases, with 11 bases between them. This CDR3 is CASRQRGSNEKLFF. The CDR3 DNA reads TGTGCCAGCAGGCAACGGGGATCTAATGAAAAACTGTTTTTT.

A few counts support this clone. The CDR3 sequence: CASKTPGQSRGTQYF. CDR3 sequence (DNA): TGTGCCAGCAAGACACCGGGCCAATCGAGGGGGACGCAGTATTTT. The chain has TRBV6-5 and TRBJ2-3, with a tentative D call TRBD1 (6 bases). The germline V gene has CDR1 MNHEY and CDR2 SVGAGI. The ends were cut back, 7 bases at V and 9 bases at J, with 23 bases in the middle. There are 15 residues in the CDR3.

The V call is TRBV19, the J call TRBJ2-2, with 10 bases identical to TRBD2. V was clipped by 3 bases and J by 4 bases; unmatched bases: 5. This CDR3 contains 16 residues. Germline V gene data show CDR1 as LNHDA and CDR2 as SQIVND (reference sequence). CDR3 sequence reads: CASSMRSGRGTGELFF. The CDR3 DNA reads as TGTGCCAGTAGTATGAGAAGCGGGAGGGGCACCGGGGAGCTGTTTTTT.

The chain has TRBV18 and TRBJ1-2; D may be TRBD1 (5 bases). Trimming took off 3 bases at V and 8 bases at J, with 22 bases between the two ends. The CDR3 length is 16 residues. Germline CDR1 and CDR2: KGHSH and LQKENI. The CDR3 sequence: CASSPQPPGLKRGYTF. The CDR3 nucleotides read TGTGCCAGCTCACCTCAGCCACCGGGACTTAAAAGGGGCTACACCTTC.

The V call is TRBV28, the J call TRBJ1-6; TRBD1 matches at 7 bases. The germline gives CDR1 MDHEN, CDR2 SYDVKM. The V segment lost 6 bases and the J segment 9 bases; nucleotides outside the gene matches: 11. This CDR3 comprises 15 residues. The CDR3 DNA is TGTGCCAGCAGCCCCCCCCGACAGGGAGGTTCACCCCTCCACTTT. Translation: CASSPPRQGGSPLHF.

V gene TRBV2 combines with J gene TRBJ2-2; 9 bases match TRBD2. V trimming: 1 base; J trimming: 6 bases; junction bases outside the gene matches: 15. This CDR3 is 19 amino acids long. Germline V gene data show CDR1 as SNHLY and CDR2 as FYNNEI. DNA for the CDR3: TGTGCCAGCAGTGAAGTGTCCCAGCGGGGGGCCCTAGGGGCCGGGGAGCTGTTTTTT. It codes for CASSEVSQRGALGAGELFF.

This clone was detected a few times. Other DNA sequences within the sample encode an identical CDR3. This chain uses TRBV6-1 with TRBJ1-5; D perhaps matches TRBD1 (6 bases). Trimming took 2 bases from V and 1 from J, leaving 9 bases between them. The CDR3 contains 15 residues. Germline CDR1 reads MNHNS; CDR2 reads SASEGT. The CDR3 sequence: CASSEWGGSNQPQHF. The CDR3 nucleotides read TGTGCCAGCAGTGAATGGGGGGGCAGCAATCAGCCCCAGCATTTT.

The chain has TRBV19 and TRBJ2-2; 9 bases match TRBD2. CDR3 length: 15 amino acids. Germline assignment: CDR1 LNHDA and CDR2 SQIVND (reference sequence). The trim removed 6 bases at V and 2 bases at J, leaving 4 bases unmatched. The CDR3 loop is CASSKGLANTGELFF. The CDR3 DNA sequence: TGTGCCAGTAGCAAGGGACTAGCCAACACCGGGGAGCTGTTTTTT.

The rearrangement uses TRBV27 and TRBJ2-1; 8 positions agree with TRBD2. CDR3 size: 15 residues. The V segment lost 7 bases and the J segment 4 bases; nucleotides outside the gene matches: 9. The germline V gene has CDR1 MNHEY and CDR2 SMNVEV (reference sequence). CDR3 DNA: TGTGCCAGCATGGGAGCGGGAGTAGGATACAATGAGCAGTTCTTC. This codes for CASMGAGVGYNEQFF.

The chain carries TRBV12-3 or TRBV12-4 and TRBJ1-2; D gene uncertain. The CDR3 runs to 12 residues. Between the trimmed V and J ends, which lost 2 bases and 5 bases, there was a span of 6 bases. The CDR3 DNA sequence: TGTGCCAGCAGTTTAAACGGGTATGGCTACACCTTC. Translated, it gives CASSLNGYGYTF.

DNA of the CDR3: TGCAGCGTTGATGGAGCCCCATACAATGAGCAGTTCTTC. This encodes CSVDGAPYNEQFF. This chain links TRBV29-1 with TRBJ2-1; D is unresolved. Germline assignment: CDR1 SQVTM and CDR2 ANQGSEA. This CDR3 contains 13 residues. V lost 3 bases to trimming and J lost 4 bases, with 10 bases between them.

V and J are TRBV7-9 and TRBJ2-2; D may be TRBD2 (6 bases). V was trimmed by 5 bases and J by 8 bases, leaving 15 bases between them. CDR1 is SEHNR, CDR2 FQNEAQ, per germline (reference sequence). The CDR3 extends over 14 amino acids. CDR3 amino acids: CASSHLTGEGELFF. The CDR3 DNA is TGTGCCAGCAGCCACTTGACGGGGGAAGGGGAGCTGTTTTTT.

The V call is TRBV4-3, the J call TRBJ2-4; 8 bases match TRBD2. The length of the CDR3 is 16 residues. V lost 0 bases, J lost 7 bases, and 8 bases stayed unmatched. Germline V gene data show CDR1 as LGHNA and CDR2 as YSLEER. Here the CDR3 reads CASSQDLELAANIQYF. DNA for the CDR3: TGCGCCAGCAGCCAAGATTTAGAACTAGCGGCGAACATTCAGTACTTC.

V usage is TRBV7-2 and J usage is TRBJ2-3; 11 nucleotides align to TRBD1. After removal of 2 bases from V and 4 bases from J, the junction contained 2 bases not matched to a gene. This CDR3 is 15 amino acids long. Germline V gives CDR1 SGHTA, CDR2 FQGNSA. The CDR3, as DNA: TGTGCCAGCAGCTTATGGACAGGGGGCTCAGATACGCAGTATTTT. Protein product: CASSLWTGGSDTQYF.

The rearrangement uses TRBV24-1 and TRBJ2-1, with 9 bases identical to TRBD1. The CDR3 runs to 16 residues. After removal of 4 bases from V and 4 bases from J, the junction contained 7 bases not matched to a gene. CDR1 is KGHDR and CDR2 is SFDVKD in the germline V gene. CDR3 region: CATSDPTGGAYNEQFF. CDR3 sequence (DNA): TGTGCCACCAGTGACCCCACAGGGGGCGCTTACAATGAGCAGTTCTTC.

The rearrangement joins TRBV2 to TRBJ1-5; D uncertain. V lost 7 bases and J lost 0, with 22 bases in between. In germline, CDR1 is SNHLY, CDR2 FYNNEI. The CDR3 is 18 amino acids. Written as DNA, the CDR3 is TGTGCCAGCACCAATAGACGGGGTGGGAGGGATAGCAATCAGCCCCAGCATTTT. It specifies CASTNRRGGRDSNQPQHF.

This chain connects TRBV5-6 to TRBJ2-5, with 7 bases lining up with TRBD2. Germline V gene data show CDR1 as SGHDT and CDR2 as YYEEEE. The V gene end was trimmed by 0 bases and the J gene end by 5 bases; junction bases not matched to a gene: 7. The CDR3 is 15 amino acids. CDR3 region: CASSLGLGEGETQYF. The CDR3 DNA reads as TGTGCCAGCAGCTTGGGTCTTGGGGAGGGGGAGACCCAGTACTTC.

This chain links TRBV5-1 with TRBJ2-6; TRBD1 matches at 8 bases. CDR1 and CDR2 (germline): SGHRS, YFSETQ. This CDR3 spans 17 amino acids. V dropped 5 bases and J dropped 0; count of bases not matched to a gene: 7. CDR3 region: CASRPGTGPSGANVLTF. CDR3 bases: TGCGCCAGCAGACCGGGGACAGGCCCCTCTGGGGCCAACGTCCTGACTTTC.

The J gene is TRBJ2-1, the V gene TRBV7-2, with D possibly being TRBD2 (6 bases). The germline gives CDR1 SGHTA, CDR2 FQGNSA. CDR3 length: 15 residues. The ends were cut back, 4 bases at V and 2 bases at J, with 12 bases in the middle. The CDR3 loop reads CASSSLGGTYNEQFF. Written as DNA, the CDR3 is TGTGCCAGCAGCTCACTCGGCGGGACCTACAATGAGCAGTTCTTC.

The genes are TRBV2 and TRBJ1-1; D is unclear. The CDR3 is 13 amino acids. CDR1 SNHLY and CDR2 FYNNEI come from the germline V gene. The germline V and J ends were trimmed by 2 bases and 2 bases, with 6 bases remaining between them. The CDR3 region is CASSENSNTEAFF. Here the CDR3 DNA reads TGTGCCAGCAGTGAAAACAGCAACACTGAAGCTTTCTTT.

CDR3 coding DNA: TGTGCCAGCAGTTTAACAGGTTTTTACAATGAGCAGTTCTTC. This codes for CASSLTGFYNEQFF. V and J are TRBV28 and TRBJ2-1; D perhaps matches TRBD1 (5 bases). CDR1 and CDR2 (germline): MDHEN, SYDVKM. This CDR3 comprises 14 residues. V gave up 2 bases and J gave up 4 bases, with 9 bases separating them.

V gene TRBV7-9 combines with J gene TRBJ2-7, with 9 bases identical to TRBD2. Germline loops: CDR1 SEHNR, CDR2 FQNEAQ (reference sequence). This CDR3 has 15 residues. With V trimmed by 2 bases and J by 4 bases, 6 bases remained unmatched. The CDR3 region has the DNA TGTGCCAGCAGCTTAAGTACCACTAGCGGGTACGAGCAGTACTTC. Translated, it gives CASSLSTTSGYEQYF. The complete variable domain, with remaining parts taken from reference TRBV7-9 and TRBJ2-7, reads DTGVSQNPRHKITKRGQNVTFRCDPISEHNRLYWYRQTLGQGPEFLTYFQNEAQLEKSRLLSDRFSAERPKGSFSTLEIQRTEQGDSAMYLCASSLSTTSGYEQYFGPGTRLTVT.

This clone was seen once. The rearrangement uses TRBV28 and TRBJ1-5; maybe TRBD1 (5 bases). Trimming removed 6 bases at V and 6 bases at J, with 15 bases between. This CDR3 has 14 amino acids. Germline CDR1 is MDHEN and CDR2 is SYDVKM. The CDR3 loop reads CASSAQGWPQPQHF. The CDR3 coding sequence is TGTGCCAGCAGCGCTCAGGGATGGCCTCAGCCCCAGCATTTT.

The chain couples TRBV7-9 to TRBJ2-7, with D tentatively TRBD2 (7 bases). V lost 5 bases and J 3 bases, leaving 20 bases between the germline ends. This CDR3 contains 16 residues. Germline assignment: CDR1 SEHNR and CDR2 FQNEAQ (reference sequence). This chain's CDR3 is CASSPWGGRGFYEQYF. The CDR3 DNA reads TGTGCCAGCAGCCCATGGGGGGGCAGGGGATTCTACGAGCAGTACTTC.

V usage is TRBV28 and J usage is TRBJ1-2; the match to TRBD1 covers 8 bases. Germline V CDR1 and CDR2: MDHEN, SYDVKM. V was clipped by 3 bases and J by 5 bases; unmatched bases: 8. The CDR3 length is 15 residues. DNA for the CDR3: TGTGCCAGCAGTTTCCTGACAGGGGTAGAGTATGGCTACACCTTC. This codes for CASSFLTGVEYGYTF.

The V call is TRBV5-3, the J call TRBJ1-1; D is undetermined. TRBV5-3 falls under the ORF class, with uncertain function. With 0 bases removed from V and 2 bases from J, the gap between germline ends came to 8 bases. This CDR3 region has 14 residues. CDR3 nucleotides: TGTGCCAGAAGCTTGGACAGCCGAAACACTGAAGCTTTCTTT. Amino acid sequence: CARSLDSRNTEAFF.

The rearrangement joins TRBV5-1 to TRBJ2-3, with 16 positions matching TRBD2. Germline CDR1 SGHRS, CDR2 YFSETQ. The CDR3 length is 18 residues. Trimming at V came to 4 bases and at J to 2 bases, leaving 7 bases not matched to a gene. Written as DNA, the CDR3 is TGCGCCAGCAGCAGGGGACTAGCGGGAGGGCCTAACACAGATACGCAGTATTTT. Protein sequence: CASSRGLAGGPNTDTQYF.

The CDR3, as DNA: TGTGCCACCAGCAGCCTAGACCGAAATCAGCCCCAGCATTTT. As protein: CATSSLDRNQPQHF. The chain couples TRBV15 to TRBJ1-5, with D unresolved. CDR3 size: 14 residues. Germline CDR1 is LNHNV and CDR2 is YYDKDF (reference sequence). V shed 3 bases and J shed 4 bases, with 10 bases lying between them. Based on the CDR3 plus reference TRBV15 and TRBJ1-5, the full variable domain is DAMVIQNPRYQVTQFGKPVTLSCSQTLNHNVMYWYQQKSSQAPKLLFHYYDKDFNNEADTPDNFQSRRPNTSFCFLDIRSPGLGDTAMYLCATSSLDRNQPQHFGDGTRLSIL.